This TCR beta chain derives from a study of Graves' ophthalmopathy and Graves' hyperthyroidism. The authors diagnosed from clinical symptoms, serum thyroxine, TRAb, thyroid ultrasound and orbital computed tomography. This clonotype was picked up many times. Antigen specificity is unknown. For repertoire sequencing, the TCR beta CDR3 regions were amplified from RNA transcripts. Second-round multiplex PCR came after a first-round RT-PCR that employed HTBI primers. TCRdb itself ran the multiplex PCR reads through MiXCR, one entry per CDR3 protein. The table shows around 1.1 million distinct CDR3 sequences, with 35% to 40% occurring only once. The CDR3 loop spans 14 amino acids. Trimming pared 5 bases from V and 1 base from J, leaving 11 bases between. CDR1 SGHTA and CDR2 FQGNSA come from the germline V gene. Study findings and constraints: Ophthalmopathy progression was predicted by the model at 70.59% sensitivity and about 74% specificity.

Sequencing was done on a sample of peripheral blood or thyroid tissue (not recorded which). The chain links TRBV7-2 to TRBJ1-1; D not certain. This TCR came from an adult man with Graves' hyperthyroidism. CDR3 loop: CASSLDARNTEAFF. For the CDR3, the DNA is TGTGCCAGCAGCCTCGACGCCCGGAACACTGAAGCTTTCTTT.